This TCR beta chain was captured by sequencing in a study of human T cells and chemical hapten exposure. As for the study in general: Readings were taken at 6 days from patch tests that had applied 0.01% DPC to the upper back.

During construction of the library, unique molecular identifiers were attached to individual cDNA molecules for quantitative, reproducible TCR counting. TCRdb reanalysed the RACE reads using MiXCR and keeps one entry per CDR3 protein. The table lists 250,000 or so distinct CDR3 sequences, about 8.6% of them singletons. Time point meaning: pre-sensitization, week 0. As for treatment: therapeutic diphenylcyclopropenone sensitization with weekly scalp DPC. Trimming took off 0 bases at V and 0 bases at J, with 10 bases between the two ends. Looked up from germline, CDR1 is SGDLS and CDR2 is YYNGEE. There are 15 residues in the CDR3.

The chain joins TRBV9 to TRBJ2-7; D may correspond to TRBD1 or TRBD2 (5 bases each). Sequenced here: whole blood, sampled in connection with sensitization to the hapten diphenylcyclopropenone (DPC). The source of this sequence is a middle-aged woman with alopecia areata. Some clones in this sample may be carry-over from other donors' samples. The CDR3 DNA sequence: TGTGCCAGCAGCGTAGAGTGGGACGCCTCCTACGAGCAGTACTTC. It codes for CASSVEWDASYEQYF.